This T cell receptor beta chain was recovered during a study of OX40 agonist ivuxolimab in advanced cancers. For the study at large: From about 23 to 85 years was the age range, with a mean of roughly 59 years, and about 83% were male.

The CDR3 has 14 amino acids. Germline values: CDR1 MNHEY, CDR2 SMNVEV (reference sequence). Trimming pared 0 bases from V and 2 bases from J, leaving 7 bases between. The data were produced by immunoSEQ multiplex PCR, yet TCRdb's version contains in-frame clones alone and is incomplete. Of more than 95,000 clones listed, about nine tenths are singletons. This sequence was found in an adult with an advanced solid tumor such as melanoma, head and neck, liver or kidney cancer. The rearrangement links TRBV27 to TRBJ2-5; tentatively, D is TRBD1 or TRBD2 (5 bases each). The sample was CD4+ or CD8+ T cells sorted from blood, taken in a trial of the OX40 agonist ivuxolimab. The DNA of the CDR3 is TGTGCCAGCAGTTTATCGGGACGTCAAGAGACCCAGTACTTC. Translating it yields CASSLSGRQETQYF.